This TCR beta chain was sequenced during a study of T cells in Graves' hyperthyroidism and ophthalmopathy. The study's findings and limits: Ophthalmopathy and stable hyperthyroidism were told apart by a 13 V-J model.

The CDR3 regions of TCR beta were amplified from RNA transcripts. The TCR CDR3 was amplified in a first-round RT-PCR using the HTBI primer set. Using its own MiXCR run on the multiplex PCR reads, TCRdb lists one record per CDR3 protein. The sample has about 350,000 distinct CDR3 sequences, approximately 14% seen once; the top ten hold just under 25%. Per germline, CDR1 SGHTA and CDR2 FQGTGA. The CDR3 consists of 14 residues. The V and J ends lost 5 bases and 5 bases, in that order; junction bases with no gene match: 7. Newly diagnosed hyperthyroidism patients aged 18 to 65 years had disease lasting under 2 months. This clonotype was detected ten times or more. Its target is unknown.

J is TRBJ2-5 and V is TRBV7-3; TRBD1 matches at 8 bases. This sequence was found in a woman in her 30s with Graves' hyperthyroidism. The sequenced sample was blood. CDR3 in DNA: TGTGCCAGCAGCCCACAGGGGGTCGGGGAGACCCAGTACTTC. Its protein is CASSPQGVGETQYF.